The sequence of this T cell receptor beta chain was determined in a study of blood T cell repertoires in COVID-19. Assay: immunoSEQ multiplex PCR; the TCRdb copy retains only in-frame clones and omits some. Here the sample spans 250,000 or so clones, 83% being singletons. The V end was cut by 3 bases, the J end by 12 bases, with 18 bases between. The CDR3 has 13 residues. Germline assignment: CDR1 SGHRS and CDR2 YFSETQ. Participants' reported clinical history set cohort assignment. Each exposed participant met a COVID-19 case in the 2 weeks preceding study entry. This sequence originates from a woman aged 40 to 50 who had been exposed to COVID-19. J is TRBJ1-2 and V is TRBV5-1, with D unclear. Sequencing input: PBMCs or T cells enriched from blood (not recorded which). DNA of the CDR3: TGCGCCAGCAGCTCATACGGAGGCCCCGGCAACACCTTC. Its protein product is CASSSYGGPGNTF.